Shown below are 26 T cell receptor beta chains from a single sample sequenced in a study of blood T cells in healthy people across ages. Together with a sample-barcoded 5' primer, a J-beta primer mix was included in a second PCR lasting about 7 to 11 cycles. MiXCR, applied by TCRdb to the 5' RACE reads, yields one record per CDR3 protein. The repertoire has over a million distinct CDR3 sequences, roughly 43% of them found once; the top ten carry about 4%. Sample: blood. These receptors all stem from a woman aged 18 to 35 in good health.

The chain carries TRBV29-1 and TRBJ1-2; unclear D gene. Trimming shortened V by 4 bases and J by 3 bases, and 12 bases separated the two germline ends. The CDR3 has 13 residues. Germline values: CDR1 SQVTM, CDR2 ANQGSEA. The CDR3 region has the DNA TGCAGCGTTGGGGGTAACAGATACTATGGCTACACCTTC. Protein sequence: CSVGGNRYYGYTF. Full variable domain (rest looked up from reference TRBV29-1 and TRBJ1-2): SAVISQKPSRDICQRGTSLTIQCQVDSQVTMMFWYRQQPGQSLTLIATANQGSEATYESGFVIDKFPISRPNLTFSTLTVSNMSPEDSSIYLCSVGGNRYYGYTFGSGTRLTVV.

The chain employs TRBV20-1 and TRBJ1-2, with a weak D call TRBD1 (5 bases). CDR3 length: 14 amino acids. Looked up from germline, CDR1 is DFQATT and CDR2 is SNEGSKA (reference sequence). Trimming took 0 bases from V and 6 from J, leaving 14 bases between them. Here the CDR3 DNA reads TGCAGTGCTAGAGATCCGGGGACCGCTAATGGCTACACCTTC. It specifies CSARDPGTANGYTF.

This chain connects TRBV20-1 to TRBJ2-1; 7 bases agree with TRBD2. The DNA end is more similar to TRBJ2-7, so the J call may be wrong. CDR3 length: 14 residues. Germline V lookup: CDR1 DFQATT, CDR2 SNEGSKA (reference sequence). For the CDR3, the DNA is TGCAGTGCTAGAGAGGGGGAGGGCTACAATGAGCAGTACTTC. This encodes CSAREGEGYNEQYF.

This clonotype was counted a few times. The chain links TRBV12-3 or TRBV12-4 to TRBJ1-2; TRBD1 aligns across 8 bases. The CDR3 has 13 amino acids. The trim removed 6 bases at V and 7 bases at J, leaving 7 bases unmatched. CDR3 residues: CASSPGQVSGYTF. In nucleotides, the CDR3 is TGTGCCAGCAGCCCGGGACAGGTGTCTGGCTACACCTTC.

The CDR3 DNA sequence: TGTGCCAGCTCGCTCGCTTCACTGGACCATCGGGATCAGCCCCAGCATTTT. It translates to CASSLASLDHRDQPQHF. V gene TRBV18 combines with J gene TRBJ1-5; D ambiguous. Germline V lookup: CDR1 KGHSH, CDR2 LQKENI. The CDR3 is 17 residues long. V lost 6 bases and J 5 bases, leaving 23 bases between the germline ends.

The gene calls are TRBV7-2 and TRBJ2-2; D assignment may be TRBD1 or TRBD2 (5 bases each). Germline lookup yields CDR1 SGHTA and CDR2 FQGNSA. There are 13 residues in the CDR3. V shed 5 bases and J shed 7 bases, with 11 bases lying between them. CDR3 bases: TGTGCCAGCAGCATCCGGGACGGCGGGGAGCTGTTTTTT. As protein: CASSIRDGGELFF.

The chain uses TRBV6-2 or TRBV6-3 and TRBJ2-3; D possibly matches TRBD1 or TRBD2 (5 bases each). The CDR3 has 14 amino acids. V gave up 5 bases and J gave up 4 bases, with 13 bases separating them. Germline V CDR1 and CDR2: MNHEY, SVGEGT. The CDR3 DNA is TGTGCCAGCAGTACCGGGACGCCTGCAGATACGCAGTATTTT. Encoded protein: CASSTGTPADTQYF.

J is TRBJ1-2 and V is TRBV6-2 or TRBV6-3, with TRBD1 identical over 9 bases. Trimming removed 0 bases from V and 5 bases from J; junction bases left unmatched: 7. Germline loops: CDR1 MNHEY, CDR2 SVGEGT. This CDR3 comprises 16 residues. CDR3: CASSYSWTGVRYGYTF. CDR3 DNA sequence: TGTGCCAGCAGTTACTCGTGGACAGGGGTACGGTATGGCTACACCTTC.

The rearrangement links TRBV16 to TRBJ2-5; TRBD2 matches at 9 bases. The V and J ends lost 1 base and 11 bases, in that order; junction bases with no gene match: 11. The CDR3 contains 15 residues. Germline CDR1 and CDR2: KGHSY and FQNENV. CDR3 in DNA: TGTGCCAGCAGCCAATTTCTAGCGGGAAACAATGAGCAGTACTTC. It codes for CASSQFLAGNNEQYF.

This clonotype has a count of ten or more. The rearrangement joins TRBV7-2 to TRBJ1-6; D remains ambiguous. The CDR3 has 16 residues. Trimming stripped 6 bases from V and 0 bases from J, with 12 bases between. From germline, CDR1 is SGHTA and CDR2 FQGNSA. DNA for the CDR3: TGTGCCAGCAGTCCAAGGCAGAGCTCCTATAATTCACCCCTCCACTTT. This sequence encodes CASSPRQSSYNSPLHF. The full variable domain, completed using reference TRBV7-2 and TRBJ1-6, is GAGVSQSPSNKVTEKGKDVELRCDPISGHTALYWYRQSLGQGLEFLIYFQGNSAPDKSGLPSDRFSAERTGGSVSTLTIQRTQQEDSAVYLCASSPRQSSYNSPLHFGNGTRLTVT.

The rearrangement links TRBV20-1 to TRBJ1-6; 7 bases are shared with TRBD1. The CDR3 loop spans 17 amino acids. Germline CDR1 and CDR2: DFQATT and SNEGSKA (reference sequence). The V and J ends lost 1 base and 3 bases, in that order; junction bases with no gene match: 9. For the CDR3, the DNA is TGCAGTGCTAGAGGTCCTGACAGGGACTACTATAATTCACCCCTCCACTTT. Protein: CSARGPDRDYYNSPLHF.

This chain uses TRBV27 with TRBJ1-6, with no clear D. Germline loops: CDR1 MNHEY, CDR2 SMNVEV (reference sequence). CDR3 length: 16 amino acids. Trimming left V 3 bases short and J 5 bases short, with 14 bases between. The CDR3, as DNA: TGTGCCAGCAGTTTGGGGATAGAATTCAATAATTCACCCCTCCACTTT. It encodes CASSLGIEFNNSPLHF.

Concerning this clonotype itself: One end of the junction varies from germline; a read error may be responsible. V is TRBV7-2 and J is TRBJ2-1, with no clear D. CDR3 length: 15 residues. CDR1 SGHTA and CDR2 FQGNSA come from the germline V gene. CDR3 nucleotides: TGTGCCAGCAGCTTAGACCTGAGCTCCTACAATAAGCAGTTCTTC. Amino acid sequence: CASSLDLSSYNKQFF.

In its sample, this clonotype was seen a few times. The chain combines TRBV5-5 with TRBJ2-3; unclear D gene. This CDR3 region has 14 residues. The ends were cut back, 0 bases at V and 10 bases at J, with 15 bases in the middle. The germline CDR1 and CDR2 sequences are SGHKS and YYEKEE (reference sequence). CDR3 nucleotides: TGTGCCAGCAGCTTGGAACTCCAGATCGGTGCGCAGTATTTT. Translating it yields CASSLELQIGAQYF.

The rearrangement links TRBV4-1 to TRBJ2-2; 7 nucleotides match TRBD2. The J segment lost 8 bases and the V segment lost 4 bases, leaving 16 bases of the junction unmatched. Per germline, CDR1 MGHRA and CDR2 YSYEKL. CDR3 size: 17 residues. Here the CDR3 reads CASSLTQRGGNGGELFF. CDR3 bases: TGCGCCAGCAGCCTTACCCAGCGGGGAGGAAATGGAGGGGAGCTGTTTTTT.

This chain links TRBV4-3 with TRBJ1-3, with D possibly matching TRBD1 (5 bases). V gave up 0 bases and J gave up 4 bases, with 13 bases separating them. CDR3 length equals 16 residues. Germline V CDR1 and CDR2: LGHNA, YSLEER. The CDR3 protein is CASSQDREPGGNTIYF. CDR3 in DNA: TGCGCCAGCAGCCAAGACAGGGAGCCGGGGGGAAACACCATATATTTT.

This clonotype has more than one count but fewer than ten. One junction end does not reproduce the germline sequence, and a read error may be involved. The chain has TRBV7-8 and TRBJ2-4, with D possibly being TRBD2 (5 bases). The end of the DNA fits TRBJ2-7 better, so the J call may be wrong. CDR1 is SGHVS, CDR2 FQNEAQ, per germline. The length of the CDR3 is 13 residues. The CDR3 sequence is CAISLAADCEQYF. Here the CDR3 DNA reads TGTGCCATCAGCTTAGCAGCGGATTGCGAGCAGTACTTC.

This clonotype occurred a few times. The CDR3, as DNA: TGCAGCGTACGACCCGGAGGGGGTAACTATGGCTACACCTTC. Its protein product is CSVRPGGGNYGYTF. J is TRBJ1-2 and V is TRBV29-1, with D tentatively TRBD1 (6 bases). CDR3 length: 14 amino acids. CDR1 and CDR2 from the germline V gene are SQVTM and ANQGSEA. V was clipped by 6 bases and J by 1 base, with 15 bases between them.

The V and J genes are TRBV20-1 and TRBJ2-2; the match to TRBD1 covers 8 bases. There are 15 residues in the CDR3. Trimming removed 2 bases from V and 7 bases from J; junction bases left unmatched: 9. Germline V gene lookup returns CDR1 DFQATT and CDR2 SNEGSKA (reference sequence). The CDR3 coding sequence is TGCAGTGCTAGATCCCCAGACAGGGGAGGCGGGGAGCTGTTTTTT. Encoded protein: CSARSPDRGGGELFF.

This sequence joins TRBV5-4 and TRBJ2-2; 11 bases are a match to TRBD1. The germline V gene has CDR1 SGHNT and CDR2 YYREEE (reference sequence). The trim removed 5 bases at V and 4 bases at J, leaving 4 bases unmatched. The CDR3 runs to 15 residues. CDR3 bases: TGTGCCAGCAGGGAGGGGACAGGGGGCACCGGGGAGCTGTTTTTT. Encoded protein: CASREGTGGTGELFF.

The J gene is TRBJ2-5, the V gene TRBV4-1, with TRBD2 matching 9 bases. The CDR3 has 16 amino acids. Trimming took 3 bases from V and 0 from J; bases not matched to a gene: 5. Germline V gives CDR1 MGHRA, CDR2 YSYEKL. The CDR3 sequence is CASSHSSGADQETQYF. The DNA of the CDR3 is TGCGCCAGCAGCCATTCTAGCGGGGCGGACCAAGAGACCCAGTACTTC.

V and J are TRBV30 and TRBJ1-2, with D unclear. The V gene lost 3 bases and the J gene lost 1 base, with 15 bases spanning the gap. The CDR3 has 15 amino acids. Germline V CDR1 and CDR2: GTSNPN, SVGIG (reference sequence). The CDR3 sequence is CAWSPPSVDNYGYTF. The CDR3 nucleotides are TGTGCCTGGAGCCCCCCCAGTGTTGATAACTATGGCTACACCTTC.

This rearrangement joins TRBV20-1 to TRBJ1-5; D not certain. V was cut by 3 bases and J by 4 bases, with 13 bases left in between. The CDR3 covers 14 residues. Germline V gene data show CDR1 as DFQATT and CDR2 as SNEGSKA (reference sequence). The CDR3 protein is CSASGQFGNQPQHF. CDR3 nucleotide sequence: TGCAGTGCTAGCGGCCAGTTCGGTAATCAGCCCCAGCATTTT.

In this sample, this clonotype turned up a few times. The chain links TRBV7-3 to TRBJ2-7; TRBD2 aligns across 8 bases. V shed 5 bases, J shed 3 bases, and the junction held 9 bases outside the gene matches. Germline V lookup: CDR1 SGHTA, CDR2 FQGTGA. The CDR3 has 15 residues. The CDR3 sequence: CASSESGGPLYEQYF. The CDR3 DNA is TGTGCCAGCAGCGAGAGCGGGGGTCCCCTCTACGAGCAGTACTTC. Supplemented by reference TRBV7-3 and TRBJ2-7, the full variable domain reads GAGVSQTPSNKVTEKGKYVELRCDPISGHTALYWYRQSLGQGPEFLIYFQGTGAADDSGLPNDRFFAVRPEGSVSTLKIQRTERGDSAVYLCASSESGGPLYEQYFGPGTRLTVT.

This chain uses TRBV20-1 with TRBJ2-7, with D perhaps matching TRBD2 (7 bases). The CDR3 runs 15 residues. V dropped 5 bases and J dropped 3 bases, with 20 bases sitting between them. Germline V CDR1 and CDR2: DFQATT, SNEGSKA (reference sequence). CDR3 residues: CSAGGGGFNVYEQYF. The CDR3, as DNA: TGCAGTGCTGGGGGGGGCGGTTTTAACGTCTACGAGCAGTACTTC.

The J gene is TRBJ1-1, the V gene TRBV5-5, with D hard to call. The CDR3 has 15 amino acids. Germline loops: CDR1 SGHKS, CDR2 YYEKEE (reference sequence). The ends were cut back, 0 bases at V and 0 bases at J, with 9 bases in the middle. This chain's CDR3 is CASSLGAVMNTEAFF. In DNA form, the CDR3 reads TGTGCCAGCAGCTTGGGTGCAGTGATGAACACTGAAGCTTTCTTT. Filled out from reference TRBV5-5 and TRBJ1-1, the complete variable domain reads DAGVTQSPTHLIKTRGQQVTLRCSPISGHKSVSWYQQVLGQGPQFIFQYYEKEERGRGNFPDRFSARQFPNYSSELNVNALLLGDSALYLCASSLGAVMNTEAFFGQGTRLTVV.